The TCR beta chain under discussion was sequenced for a study of T cell changes during pregnancy in multiple sclerosis. Assay used: immunoSEQ multiplex PCR; TCRdb lists only in-frame clones, some missing. The profile shows about 68,000 clones, more than 90% of them singletons. CDR1 and CDR2 (germline): LNHDA, SQIVND (reference sequence). This CDR3 contains 16 residues. V shed 6 bases, J shed 9 bases, and the junction held 19 bases outside the gene matches. The starting material was peripheral blood, obtained in the first trimester of pregnancy. This TCR came from a female donor with multiple sclerosis, enrolled in a pregnancy study. This sequence joins TRBV19 and TRBJ1-1; 7 bases are shared with TRBD1. As DNA, the CDR3 is TGTGCCAGTAGCTTAACGGCCGGGACAGTCCCTATCCAAGCTTTCTTT. This sequence encodes CASSLTAGTVPIQAFF.